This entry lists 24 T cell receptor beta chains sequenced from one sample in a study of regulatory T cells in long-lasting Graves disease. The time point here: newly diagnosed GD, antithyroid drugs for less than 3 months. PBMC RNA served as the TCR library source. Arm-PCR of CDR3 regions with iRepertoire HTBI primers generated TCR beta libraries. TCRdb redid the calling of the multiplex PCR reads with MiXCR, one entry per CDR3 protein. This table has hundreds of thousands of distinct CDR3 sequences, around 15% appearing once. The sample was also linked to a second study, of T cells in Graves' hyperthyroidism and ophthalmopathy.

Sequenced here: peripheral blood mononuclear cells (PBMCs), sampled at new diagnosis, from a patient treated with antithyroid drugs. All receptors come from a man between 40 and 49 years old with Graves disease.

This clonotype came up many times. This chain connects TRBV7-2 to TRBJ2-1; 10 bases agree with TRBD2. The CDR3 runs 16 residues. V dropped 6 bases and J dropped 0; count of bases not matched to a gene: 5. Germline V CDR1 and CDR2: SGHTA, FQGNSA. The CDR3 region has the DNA TGTGCCAGCAGTCCGGGACTAGCGTACTCCTACAATGAGCAGTTCTTC. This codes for CASSPGLAYSYNEQFF.

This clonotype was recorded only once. The CDR3 DNA sequence: TGTGCCAGCAGTCCGACAGGGGACTTCAAGTCAACTAATGAAAAACTGTTTTTT. It translates to CASSPTGDFKSTNEKLFF. The rearrangement uses TRBV28 and TRBJ1-4; 8 nucleotides agree with TRBD1. Per the germline V gene, CDR1 is MDHEN and CDR2 is SYDVKM. V was clipped by 5 bases and J by 0 bases; unmatched bases: 11. This CDR3 region has 18 residues.

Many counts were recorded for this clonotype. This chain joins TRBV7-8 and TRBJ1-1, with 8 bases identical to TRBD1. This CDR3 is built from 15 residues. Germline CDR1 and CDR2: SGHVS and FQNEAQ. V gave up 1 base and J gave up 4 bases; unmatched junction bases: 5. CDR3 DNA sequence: TGTGCCAGCAGCTTAGGGGACGGACAGGGCACTGAAGCTTTCTTT. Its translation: CASSLGDGQGTEAFF.

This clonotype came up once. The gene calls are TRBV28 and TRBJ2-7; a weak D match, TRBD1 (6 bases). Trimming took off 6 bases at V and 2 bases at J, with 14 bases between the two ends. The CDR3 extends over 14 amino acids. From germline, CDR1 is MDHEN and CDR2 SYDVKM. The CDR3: CASRNRDNAYEQYF. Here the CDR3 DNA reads TGTGCCAGCAGAAACCGGGACAATGCCTACGAGCAGTACTTC.

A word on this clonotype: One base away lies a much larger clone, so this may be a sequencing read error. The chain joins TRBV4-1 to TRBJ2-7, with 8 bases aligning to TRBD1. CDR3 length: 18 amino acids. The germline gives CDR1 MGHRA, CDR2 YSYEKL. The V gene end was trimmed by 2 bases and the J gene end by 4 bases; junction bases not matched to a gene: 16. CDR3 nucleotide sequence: TGCGCCAGCAGCCAAACCCGCCCCGAGGACAGGGCAGATTACGAGCAGTACTTC. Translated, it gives CASSQTRPEDRADYEQYF.

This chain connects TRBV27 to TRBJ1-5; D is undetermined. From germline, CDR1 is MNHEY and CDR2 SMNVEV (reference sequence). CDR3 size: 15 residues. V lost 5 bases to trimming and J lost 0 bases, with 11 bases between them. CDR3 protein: CASSPHHFSNQPQHF. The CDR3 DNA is TGTGCCAGCAGTCCTCACCATTTTAGCAATCAGCCCCAGCATTTT.

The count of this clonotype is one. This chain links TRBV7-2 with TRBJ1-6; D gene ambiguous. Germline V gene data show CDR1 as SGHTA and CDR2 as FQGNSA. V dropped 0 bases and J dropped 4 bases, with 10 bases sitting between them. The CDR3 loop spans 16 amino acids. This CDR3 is CASSLAPGTYNSPLHF. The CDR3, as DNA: TGTGCCAGCAGCTTAGCGCCTGGAACATATAATTCACCCCTCCACTTT.

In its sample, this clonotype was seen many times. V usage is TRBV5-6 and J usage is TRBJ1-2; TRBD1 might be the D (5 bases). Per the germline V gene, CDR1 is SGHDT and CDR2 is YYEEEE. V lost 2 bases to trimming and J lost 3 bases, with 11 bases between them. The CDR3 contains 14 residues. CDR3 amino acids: CASSFWGADYGYTF. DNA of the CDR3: TGTGCCAGCAGCTTTTGGGGCGCTGACTATGGCTACACCTTC.

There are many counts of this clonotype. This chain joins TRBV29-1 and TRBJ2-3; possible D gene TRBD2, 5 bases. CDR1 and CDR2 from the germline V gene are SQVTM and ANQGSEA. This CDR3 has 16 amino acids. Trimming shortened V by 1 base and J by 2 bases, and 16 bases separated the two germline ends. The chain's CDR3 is CSVEGGRTTATDTQYF. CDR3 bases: TGCAGCGTTGAAGGAGGGCGAACGACTGCCACAGATACGCAGTATTTT.

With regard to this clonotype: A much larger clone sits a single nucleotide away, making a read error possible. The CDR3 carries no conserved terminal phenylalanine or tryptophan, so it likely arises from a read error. The DNA of the CDR3 is TGTGCCAGCACCATGGACAGGGGGTTTGGCTACACCCTC. This codes for CASTMDRGFGYTL. The V gene is TRBV28, the J gene TRBJ1-2; 10 nucleotides match TRBD1. Germline lookup yields CDR1 MDHEN and CDR2 SYDVKM. V gave up 7 bases and J gave up 7 bases; unmatched junction bases: 6. CDR3 size: 13 residues.

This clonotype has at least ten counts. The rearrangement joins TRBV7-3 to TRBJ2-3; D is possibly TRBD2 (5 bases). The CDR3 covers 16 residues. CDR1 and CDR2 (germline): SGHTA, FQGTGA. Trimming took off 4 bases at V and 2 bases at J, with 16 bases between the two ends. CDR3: CASSYLAGASTDTQYF. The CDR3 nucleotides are TGTGCCAGCAGCTACTTGGCGGGTGCTTCCACAGATACGCAGTATTTT. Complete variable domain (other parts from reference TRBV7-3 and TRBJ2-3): GAGVSQTPSNKVTEKGKYVELRCDPISGHTALYWYRQSLGQGPEFLIYFQGTGAADDSGLPNDRFFAVRPEGSVSTLKIQRTERGDSAVYLCASSYLAGASTDTQYFGPGTRLTVL.

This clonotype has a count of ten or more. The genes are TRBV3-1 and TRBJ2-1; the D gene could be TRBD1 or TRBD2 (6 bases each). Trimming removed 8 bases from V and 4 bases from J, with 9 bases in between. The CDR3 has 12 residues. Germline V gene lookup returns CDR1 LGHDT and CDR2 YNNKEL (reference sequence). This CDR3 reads CASGGGYNEQFF. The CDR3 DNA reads TGTGCCAGCGGAGGGGGTTACAATGAGCAGTTCTTC.

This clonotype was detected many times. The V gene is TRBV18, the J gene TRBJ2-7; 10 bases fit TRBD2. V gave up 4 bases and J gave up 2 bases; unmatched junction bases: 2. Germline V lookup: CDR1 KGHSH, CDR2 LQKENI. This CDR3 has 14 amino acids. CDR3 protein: CASSRTSGAYEQYF. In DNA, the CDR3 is TGTGCCAGCTCACGAACTAGCGGGGCCTACGAGCAGTACTTC.

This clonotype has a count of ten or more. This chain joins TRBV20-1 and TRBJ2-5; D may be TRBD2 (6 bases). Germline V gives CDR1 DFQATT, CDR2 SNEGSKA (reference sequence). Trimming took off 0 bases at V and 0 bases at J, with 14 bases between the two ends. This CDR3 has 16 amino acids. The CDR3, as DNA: TGCAGTGCTAGAGAAGCGGGCCTACAATACCAAGAGACCCAGTACTTC. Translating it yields CSAREAGLQYQETQYF.

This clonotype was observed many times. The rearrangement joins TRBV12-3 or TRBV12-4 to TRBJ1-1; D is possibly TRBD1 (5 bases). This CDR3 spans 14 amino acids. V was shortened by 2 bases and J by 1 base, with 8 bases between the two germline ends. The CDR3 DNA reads TGTGCCAGCAGTTTAACAGGCCGGAACACTGAAGCTTTCTTT. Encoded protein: CASSLTGRNTEAFF.

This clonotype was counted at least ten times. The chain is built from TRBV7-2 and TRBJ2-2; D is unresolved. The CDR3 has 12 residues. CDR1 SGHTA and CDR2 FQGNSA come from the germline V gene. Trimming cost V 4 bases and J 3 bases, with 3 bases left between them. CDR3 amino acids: CASSSYTGELFF. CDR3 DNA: TGTGCCAGCAGCTCCTACACCGGGGAGCTGTTTTTT.

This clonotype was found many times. CDR3 in amino acids: CASSSDWGTDTQYF. The DNA for the CDR3 is TGTGCCAGCAGCTCGGACTGGGGGACAGATACGCAGTATTTT. The chain recombines TRBV7-2 with TRBJ2-3; D may be TRBD1 or TRBD2 (5 bases each). Germline V gene data show CDR1 as SGHTA and CDR2 as FQGNSA. This CDR3 has 14 amino acids. V was pared by 4 bases and J by 3 bases, with 11 bases between.

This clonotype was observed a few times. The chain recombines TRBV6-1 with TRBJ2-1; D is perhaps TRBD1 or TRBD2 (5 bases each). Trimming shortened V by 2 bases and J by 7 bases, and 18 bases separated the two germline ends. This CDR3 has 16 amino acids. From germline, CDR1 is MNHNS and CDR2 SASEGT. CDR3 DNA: TGTGCCAGCAGTGAATACCGGTCTCGGGGCGGGAATGAGCAGTTCTTC. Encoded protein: CASSEYRSRGGNEQFF.

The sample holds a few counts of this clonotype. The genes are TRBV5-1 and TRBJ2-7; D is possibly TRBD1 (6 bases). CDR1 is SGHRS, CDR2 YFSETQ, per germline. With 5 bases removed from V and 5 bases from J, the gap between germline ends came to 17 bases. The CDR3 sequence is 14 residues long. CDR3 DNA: TGCGCCAGCAGTCCACCTGACAGGTTGGACGAGCAGTACTTC. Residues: CASSPPDRLDEQYF. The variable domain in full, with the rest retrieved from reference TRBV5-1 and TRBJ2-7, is KAGVTQTPRYLIKTRGQQVTLSCSPISGHRSVSWYQQTPGQGLQFLFEYFSETQRNKGNFPGRFSGRQFSNSRSEMNVSTLELGDSALYLCASSPPDRLDEQYFGPGTRLTVT.

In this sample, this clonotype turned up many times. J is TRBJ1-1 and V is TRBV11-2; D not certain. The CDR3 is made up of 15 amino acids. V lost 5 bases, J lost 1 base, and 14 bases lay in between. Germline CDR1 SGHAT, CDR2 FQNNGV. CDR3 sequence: CASSPHRGSNTEAFF. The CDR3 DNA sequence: TGTGCCAGCAGCCCACACCGAGGTTCGAACACTGAAGCTTTCTTT.

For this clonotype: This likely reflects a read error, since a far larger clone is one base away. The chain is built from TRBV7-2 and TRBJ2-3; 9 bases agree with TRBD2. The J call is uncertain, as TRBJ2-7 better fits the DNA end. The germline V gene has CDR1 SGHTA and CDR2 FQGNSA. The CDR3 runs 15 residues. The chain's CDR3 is CASSFTSGLPYEQYF. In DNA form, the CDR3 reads TGTGCCAGCAGCTTTACTAGCGGGCTTCCCTACGAGCAGTACTTC.

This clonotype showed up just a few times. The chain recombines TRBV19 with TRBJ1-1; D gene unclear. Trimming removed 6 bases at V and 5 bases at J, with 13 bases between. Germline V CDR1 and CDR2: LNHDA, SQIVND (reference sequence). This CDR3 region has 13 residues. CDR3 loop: CASSLNRRTEAFF. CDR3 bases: TGTGCCAGTAGCTTGAACCGACGGACTGAAGCTTTCTTT.

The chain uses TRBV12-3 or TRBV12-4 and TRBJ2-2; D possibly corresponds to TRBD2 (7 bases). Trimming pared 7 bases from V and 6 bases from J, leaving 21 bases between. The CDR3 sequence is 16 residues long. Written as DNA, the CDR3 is TGTGCCAGCACCGCGAGGGGGGGGGGGCGTTCCGGGGAGCTGTTTTTT. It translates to CASTARGGGRSGELFF.

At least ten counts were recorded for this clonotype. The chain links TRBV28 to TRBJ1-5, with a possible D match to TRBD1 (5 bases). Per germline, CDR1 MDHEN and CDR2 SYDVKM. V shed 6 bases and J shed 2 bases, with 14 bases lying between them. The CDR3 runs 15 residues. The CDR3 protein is CASRPSQGRNQPQHF. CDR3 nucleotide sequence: TGTGCCAGCAGACCCTCCCAGGGCCGCAATCAGCCCCAGCATTTT.